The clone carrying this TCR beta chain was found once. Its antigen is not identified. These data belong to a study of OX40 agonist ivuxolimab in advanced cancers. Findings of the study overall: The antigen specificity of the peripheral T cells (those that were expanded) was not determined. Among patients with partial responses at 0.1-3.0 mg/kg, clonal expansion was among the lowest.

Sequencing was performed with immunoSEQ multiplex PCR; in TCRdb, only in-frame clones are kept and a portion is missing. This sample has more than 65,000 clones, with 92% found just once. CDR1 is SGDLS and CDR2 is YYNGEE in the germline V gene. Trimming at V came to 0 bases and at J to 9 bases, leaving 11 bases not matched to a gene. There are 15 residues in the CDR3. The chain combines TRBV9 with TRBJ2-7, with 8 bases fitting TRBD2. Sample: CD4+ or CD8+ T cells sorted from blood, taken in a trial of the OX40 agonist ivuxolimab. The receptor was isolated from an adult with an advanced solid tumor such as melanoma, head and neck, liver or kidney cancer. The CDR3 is CASSVAAGGLNGQYF. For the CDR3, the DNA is TGTGCCAGCAGCGTAGCGGCGGGGGGCTTAAATGGGCAGTACTTC.